This is a list of T cell receptor beta chains from one sample in a study of regulatory T cells in long-lasting Graves disease. Each CDR3 protein is one row after TCRdb ran MiXCR on the multiplex PCR reads. The profile shows about 460,000 distinct CDR3 sequences, around 15% of them singletons. This sample was also put to use in a study of T cells in Graves' hyperthyroidism and ophthalmopathy.

Sequenced here: peripheral blood mononuclear cells (PBMCs), sampled at new diagnosis, from a patient treated with antithyroid drugs. The receptors were gathered from a woman aged 45-59 years with Graves disease. CDR3s include the opening cysteine and the closing phenylalanine or tryptophan. D genes are given only for firm matches. Clone size appears in some rows only: once, few, many, or a class for an expanded clone.

V gene	clone size	D gene	J gene	CDR3 protein	CDR3 DNA
TRBV27	few	NA	TRBJ2-2	CASSRDQVPTGELFF	TGTGCCAGCTCCCGGGACCAAGTTCCCACCGGGGAGCTGTTTTTT
TRBV7-8	many	TRBD2	TRBJ2-7	CASSSRPAGSYEQYF	TGTGCCAGCAGCTCGCGGCCAGCGGGATCCTACGAGCAGTACTTC
TRBV15	many	TRBD2	TRBJ2-1	CATSRGPSGSYNEQFF	TGTGCCACCAGCAGGGGCCCCAGCGGGAGCTACAATGAGCAGTTCTTC
TRBV6-5	NA	TRBD2	TRBJ2-7	CASSYSGGSGYEQYF	TGTGCCAGCAGTTACTCTGGCGGGAGTGGATACGAGCAGTACTTC
TRBV28	many	NA	TRBJ2-1	CASSPPGRAHEQFF	TGTGCCAGCAGTCCGCCGGGAAGGGCCCATGAGCAGTTCTTC
TRBV6-1	many	TRBD1	TRBJ2-1	CASLGQPYNEQFF	TGTGCCAGCTTGGGACAGCCTTACAATGAGCAGTTCTTC
TRBV5-1	few	TRBD2	TRBJ2-6	CASSWAGTSTGANVLTF	TGCGCCAGCAGCTGGGCCGGGACTAGCACAGGGGCCAACGTCCTGACTTTC
TRBV29-1	NA	TRBD2	TRBJ2-3	CSVVTSGLTDTQYF	TGCAGCGTAGTGACTAGCGGGCTGACAGATACGCAGTATTTT
TRBV3-1	many	NA	TRBJ2-4	CASSQVGDEDIQYF	TGTGCCAGCAGCCAAGTTGGGGACGAGGACATTCAGTACTTC
TRBV28	many	NA	TRBJ2-5	CASSANEHRDVSETQYF	TGTGCCAGCAGTGCGAACGAACACCGGGACGTATCAGAGACCCAGTACTTC
TRBV20-1	NA	TRBD2	TRBJ2-7	CSARPGGSYEQYF	TGCAGTGCCAGACCGGGGGGTTCCTACGAGCAGTACTTC
TRBV2	many	TRBD2	TRBJ2-1	CASRSTSGQYNEQFF	TGTGCCAGCAGATCAACTAGCGGGCAATACAATGAGCAGTTCTTC
TRBV2	NA	NA	TRBJ1-5	CASSGGGRSNQPQHF	TGTGCCAGCAGTGGAGGGGGGCGATCCAATCAGCCCCAGCATTTT
TRBV11-3	many	NA	TRBJ2-5	CASSPPGYQETQYF	TGTGCCAGCAGCCCGCCTGGCTACCAAGAGACCCAGTACTTC
TRBV7-9	few	NA	TRBJ2-5	CASSKGVVAGGETQYF	TGTGCCAGCAGCAAAGGGGTTGTGGCCGGGGGAGAGACCCAGTACTTC
TRBV18	many	TRBD2	TRBJ2-1	CASSHGGLAGVGEQFF	TGTGCCAGCTCCCACGGGGGACTAGCGGGAGTAGGTGAGCAGTTCTTC
TRBV11-2	NA	TRBD2	TRBJ2-3	CASSLDWGPAGAGDTQYF	TGTGCCAGCAGCTTAGATTGGGGGCCAGCGGGAGCGGGAGATACGCAGTATTTT
TRBV13	few	NA	TRBJ2-7	CASSPSRLAHREQYF	TGTGCCAGCAGCCCCAGTCGGCTAGCGCACCGCGAGCAGTACTTC
TRBV5-1	NA	NA	TRBJ1-6	CASRASGVNSPLHF	TGCGCCAGCAGGGCCTCAGGGGTTAATTCACCCCTCCACTTT
TRBV9	many	NA	TRBJ1-5	CASSVGPEGQTGNQPQHF	TGTGCCAGCAGCGTAGGTCCGGAGGGACAAACGGGCAATCAGCCCCAGCATTTT
TRBV29-1	many	NA	TRBJ2-1	CSASRVGSYNEQFF	TGCAGCGCCAGCCGAGTCGGGTCCTACAATGAGCAGTTCTTC
TRBV28	many	NA	TRBJ1-6	CASREGLEPLHF	TGTGCCAGCAGGGAGGGTCTTGAACCCCTCCACTTT
TRBV5-1	NA	NA	TRBJ2-5	CASSLRDEGSETQYF	TGCGCCAGCAGCTTGAGGGATGAGGGCTCAGAGACCCAGTACTTC
TRBV10-3	NA	TRBD2	TRBJ2-1	CAISDVSGGSSYNEQFF	TGTGCCATCAGTGACGTGTCGGGAGGGTCCTCCTACAATGAGCAGTTCTTC
TRBV12-3/TRBV12-4	many	TRBD2	TRBJ2-1	CASSSPGLATRRSYNEQFF	TGTGCCAGCAGTTCTCCGGGACTAGCGACTCGACGGTCCTACAATGAGCAGTTCTTC
TRBV19	NA	TRBD1	TRBJ1-5	CASSRTGGARQPQHF	TGTGCCAGTAGTAGGACAGGGGGCGCAAGGCAGCCCCAGCATTTT
TRBV14	few	NA	TRBJ2-1	CASSQALQQFF	TGTGCCAGCAGCCAAGCTCTGCAACAGTTCTTC
TRBV7-8	few	NA	TRBJ2-4	CASSPIGVLRAKNIQYF	TGTGCCAGCAGCCCAATTGGGGTATTAAGAGCCAAAAACATTCAGTACTTC
TRBV30	NA	NA	TRBJ1-3	CACQPGSSGNTIYF	TGTGCCTGCCAACCGGGGAGCTCTGGAAACACCATATATTTT
TRBV18	NA	TRBD1	TRBJ2-5	CASSPNRGGETQYF	TGTGCCAGCTCACCAAACAGGGGTGGAGAGACCCAGTACTTC
TRBV6-1	few	NA	TRBJ1-3	CATGMGLSGNTIYF	TGTGCCACGGGAATGGGACTCTCTGGAAACACCATATATTTT
TRBV29-1	NA	TRBD1	TRBJ1-1	CSVEGGQGAGNTEAFF	TGCAGCGTTGAAGGGGGACAGGGGGCTGGGAACACTGAAGCTTTCTTT
TRBV2	many	TRBD2	TRBJ2-1	CASSDLGRVVNEQFF	TGTGCCAGCAGTGACTTGGGGAGGGTAGTCAATGAGCAGTTCTTC
TRBV29-1	NA	TRBD1	TRBJ2-1	CSVEGGPRQGDNEQFF	TGCAGCGTTGAAGGGGGACCCAGACAGGGTGACAATGAGCAGTTCTTC
TRBV12-3/TRBV12-4	many	TRBD1	TRBJ1-4	CASSLRQGPPGSEKLFF	TGTGCCAGCAGCCTTAGACAGGGGCCCCCAGGATCTGAAAAACTGTTTTTT
TRBV4-1	NA	TRBD2	TRBJ2-1	CASRPTSGRAWNEQFF	TGCGCCAGCAGGCCGACTAGCGGGAGGGCCTGGAATGAGCAGTTCTTC
TRBV7-3	many	TRBD2	TRBJ2-5	CASSPGTSRETQYF	TGTGCCAGCAGCCCCGGGACTAGCAGAGAGACCCAGTACTTC
TRBV9	few	TRBD1	TRBJ1-5	CASSPEGDSDQPQHF	TGTGCCAGCAGCCCTGAAGGGGACAGTGATCAGCCCCAGCATTTT
TRBV20-1	many	NA	TRBJ2-7	CSAEGLARYEQYF	TGCAGTGCTGAAGGTTTAGCGAGGTACGAGCAGTACTTC
TRBV24-1	NA	NA	TRBJ2-2	CATAKHPGELFF	TGTGCCACCGCTAAGCATCCCGGGGAGCTGTTTTTT
TRBV20-1	NA	NA	TRBJ2-7	CSASWGRSTYEQYF	TGCAGTGCTAGTTGGGGGCGGAGTACCTACGAGCAGTACTTC
TRBV5-6	few	TRBD2	TRBJ2-3	CASSSPGLAGADTQYF	TGTGCCAGCAGTTCGCCGGGACTAGCGGGAGCAGATACGCAGTATTTT
TRBV18	many	NA	TRBJ1-5	CASSRYREPGLNQPQHF	TGTGCCAGCTCACGGTATCGCGAGCCAGGGCTAAATCAGCCCCAGCATTTT
TRBV2	many	NA	TRBJ2-7	CASREGLSEYF	TGTGCCAGCAGGGAGGGACTCAGTGAGTACTTC
TRBV28	many	NA	TRBJ2-7	CASSYNQNYEQYF	TGTGCCAGCAGTTACAACCAGAACTACGAGCAGTACTTC
TRBV27	many	NA	TRBJ1-2	CASSLVGNLGYTF	TGTGCCAGCAGTTTGGTGGGCAACTTAGGCTACACCTTC
TRBV7-9	many	NA	TRBJ2-5	CASSLQGETQYF	TGTGCCAGCAGCTTACAGGGGGAGACCCAGTACTTC
TRBV4-1	many	NA	TRBJ2-1	CASSQLNEQFF	TGCGCCAGCAGCCAACTCAATGAGCAGTTCTTC
TRBV29-1	NA	NA	TRBJ1-2	CSVVPGDYGYTF	TGCAGCGTTGTTCCAGGGGACTATGGCTACACCTTC
TRBV7-3	many	TRBD2	TRBJ2-7	CASSTLLTSGRGYEQYF	TGTGCCAGCAGCACCCTCCTGACTAGCGGGAGGGGGTACGAGCAGTACTTC
TRBV20-1	many	TRBD2	TRBJ2-7	CSAPTSGTEQYF	TGCAGTGCTCCGACTAGCGGGACCGAGCAGTACTTC
TRBV6-2/TRBV6-3	many	NA	TRBJ1-1	CASSYFLTGRTEAFF	TGTGCCAGCAGTTACTTTCTCACCGGGCGAACTGAAGCTTTCTTT
TRBV11-3	NA	NA	TRBJ2-7	CASSLEADLSYEQYF	TGTGCCAGCAGCTTAGAAGCCGACCTAAGCTACGAGCAGTACTTC
TRBV6-1	many	NA	TRBJ2-5	CASSEAVGDEETQYF	TGTGCCAGCAGTGAAGCAGTTGGGGACGAAGAGACCCAGTACTTC
TRBV5-1	many	NA	TRBJ2-3	CASSQGIHPTDTQYF	TGCGCCAGCAGTCAGGGAATCCACCCCACAGATACGCAGTATTTT
TRBV5-1	few	TRBD2	TRBJ2-2	CASSLGDYISGELFF	TGCGCCAGCAGCTTGGGGGACTACATCTCCGGGGAGCTGTTTTTT
TRBV19	many	TRBD1	TRBJ1-1	CASSTTGMNTEAFF	TGTGCCAGTAGCACGACAGGGATGAACACTGAAGCTTTCTTT